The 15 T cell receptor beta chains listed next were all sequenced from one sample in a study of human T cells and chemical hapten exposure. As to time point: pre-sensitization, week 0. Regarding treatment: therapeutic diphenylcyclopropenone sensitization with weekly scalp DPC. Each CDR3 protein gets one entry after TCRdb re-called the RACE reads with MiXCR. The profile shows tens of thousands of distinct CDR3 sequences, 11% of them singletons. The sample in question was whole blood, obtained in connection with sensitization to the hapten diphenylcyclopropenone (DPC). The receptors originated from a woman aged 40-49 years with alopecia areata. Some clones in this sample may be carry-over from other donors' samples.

The CDR3 DNA reads as TGTGCCAGCAGCCAGACGGGGAGAACCTACAATGAGCAGTTCTTC. Residues: CASSQTGRTYNEQFF. V gene TRBV14 combines with J gene TRBJ2-1, with TRBD2 as a possible D gene (5 bases). The CDR3 is 15 amino acids. The V gene's germline CDR1 is SGHDN and CDR2 FVKESK. V lost 3 bases, J lost 2 bases, and 11 bases lay in between. The whole variable domain, remainder taken from reference TRBV14 and TRBJ2-1, is EAGVTQFPSHSVIEKGQTVTLRCDPISGHDNLYWYRRVMGKEIKFLLHFVKESKQDESGMPNNRFLAERTGGTYSTLKVQPAELEDSGVYFCASSQTGRTYNEQFFGPGTRLTVL.

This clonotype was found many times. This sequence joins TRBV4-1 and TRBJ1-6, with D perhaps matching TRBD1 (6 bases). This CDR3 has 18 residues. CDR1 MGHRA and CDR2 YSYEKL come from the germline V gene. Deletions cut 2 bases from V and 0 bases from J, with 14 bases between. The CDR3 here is CASSQNQGRFSYNSPLHF. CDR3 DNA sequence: TGCGCCAGCAGCCAAAATCAGGGGAGGTTCTCCTATAATTCACCCCTCCACTTT.

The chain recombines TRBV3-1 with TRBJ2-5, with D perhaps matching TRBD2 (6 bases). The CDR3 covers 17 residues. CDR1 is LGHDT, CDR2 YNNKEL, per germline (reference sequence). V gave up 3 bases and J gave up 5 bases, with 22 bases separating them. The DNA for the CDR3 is TGTGCCAGCAGCCAGATACCCGCGGGGTGGACCGGGGAGACCCAGTACTTC. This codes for CASSQIPAGWTGETQYF.

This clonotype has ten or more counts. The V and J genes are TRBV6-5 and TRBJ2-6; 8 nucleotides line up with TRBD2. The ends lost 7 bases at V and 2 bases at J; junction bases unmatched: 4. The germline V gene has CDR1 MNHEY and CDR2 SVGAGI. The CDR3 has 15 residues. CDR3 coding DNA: TGTGCCAGCACCCGGGGGGGGGCTGGGGCCAACGTCCTGACTTTC. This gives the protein CASTRGGAGANVLTF.

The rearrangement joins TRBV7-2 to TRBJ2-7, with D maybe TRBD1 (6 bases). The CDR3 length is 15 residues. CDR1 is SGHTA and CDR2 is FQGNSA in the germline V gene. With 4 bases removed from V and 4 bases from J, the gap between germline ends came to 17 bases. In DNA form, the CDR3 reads TGTGCCAGCAGCTGGTCCTCAACAGGGACGTACGAGCAGTACTTC. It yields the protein CASSWSSTGTYEQYF.

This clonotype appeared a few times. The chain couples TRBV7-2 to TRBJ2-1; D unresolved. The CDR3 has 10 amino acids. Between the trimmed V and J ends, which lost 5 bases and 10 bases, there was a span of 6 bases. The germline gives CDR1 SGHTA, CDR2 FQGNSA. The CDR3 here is CASSPGEQFF. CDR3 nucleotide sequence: TGTGCCAGCAGCCCTGGGGAGCAGTTCTTC.

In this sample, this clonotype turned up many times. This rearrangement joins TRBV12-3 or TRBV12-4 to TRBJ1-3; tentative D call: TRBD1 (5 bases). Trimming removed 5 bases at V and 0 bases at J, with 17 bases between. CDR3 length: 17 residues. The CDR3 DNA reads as TGTGCCAGCAGTCTTGGGGACCCTGGAAGCTCTGGAAACACCATATATTTT. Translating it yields CASSLGDPGSSGNTIYF.

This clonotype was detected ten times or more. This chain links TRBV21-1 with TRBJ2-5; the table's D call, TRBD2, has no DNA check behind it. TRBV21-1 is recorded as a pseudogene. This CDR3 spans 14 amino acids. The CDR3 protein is CASSKEGPGETQYF. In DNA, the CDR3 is TGTGCCAGCAGCAAGGAAGGGCCTGGAGAGACCCAGTACTTC.

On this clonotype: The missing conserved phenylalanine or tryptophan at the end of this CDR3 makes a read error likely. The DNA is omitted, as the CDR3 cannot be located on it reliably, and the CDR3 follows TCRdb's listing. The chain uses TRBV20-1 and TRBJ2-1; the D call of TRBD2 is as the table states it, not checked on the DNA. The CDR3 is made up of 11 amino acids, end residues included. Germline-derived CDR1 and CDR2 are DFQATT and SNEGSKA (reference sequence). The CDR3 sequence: CSARTSGGSGL.

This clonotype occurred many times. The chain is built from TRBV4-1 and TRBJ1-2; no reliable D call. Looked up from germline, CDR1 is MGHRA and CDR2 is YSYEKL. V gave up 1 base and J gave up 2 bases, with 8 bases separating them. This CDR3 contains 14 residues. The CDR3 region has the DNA TGCGCCAGCAGCCAAGTTACCAGCAACTATGGCTACACCTTC. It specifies CASSQVTSNYGYTF.

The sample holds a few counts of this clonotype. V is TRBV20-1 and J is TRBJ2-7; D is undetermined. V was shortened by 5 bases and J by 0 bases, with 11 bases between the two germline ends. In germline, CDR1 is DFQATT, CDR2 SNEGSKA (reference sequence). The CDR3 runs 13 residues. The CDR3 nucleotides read TGCAGTGCTCACCGGACGACCTCCTACGAGCAGTACTTC. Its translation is CSAHRTTSYEQYF.

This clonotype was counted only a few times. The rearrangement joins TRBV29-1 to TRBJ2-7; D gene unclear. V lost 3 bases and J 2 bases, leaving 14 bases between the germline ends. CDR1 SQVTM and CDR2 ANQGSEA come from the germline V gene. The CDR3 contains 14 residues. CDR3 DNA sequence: TGCAGCGTTGAGCTCTTATCCTTCCCCTACGAGCAGTACTTC. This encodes CSVELLSFPYEQYF.

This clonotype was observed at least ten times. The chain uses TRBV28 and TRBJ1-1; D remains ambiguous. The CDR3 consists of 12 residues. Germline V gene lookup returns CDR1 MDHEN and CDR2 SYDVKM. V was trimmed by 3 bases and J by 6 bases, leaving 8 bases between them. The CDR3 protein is CASSLAFAEAFF. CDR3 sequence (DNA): TGTGCCAGCAGTTTGGCGTTCGCTGAAGCTTTCTTT.

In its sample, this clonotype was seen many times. The CDR3 region has the DNA TGTGCCAGCAGTACCCCGGGACAGGGACTCTACGAGCAGTACTTC. Encoded protein: CASSTPGQGLYEQYF. This chain uses TRBV27 with TRBJ2-7; 9 positions agree with TRBD1. The CDR3 loop spans 15 amino acids. Germline assignment: CDR1 MNHEY and CDR2 SMNVEV (reference sequence). Trimming removed 5 bases from V and 3 bases from J; junction bases left unmatched: 8.

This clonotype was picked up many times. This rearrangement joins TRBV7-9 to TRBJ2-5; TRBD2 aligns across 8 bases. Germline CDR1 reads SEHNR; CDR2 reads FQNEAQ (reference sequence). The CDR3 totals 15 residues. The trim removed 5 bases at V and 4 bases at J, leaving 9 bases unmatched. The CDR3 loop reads CASSHSLAGRETQYF. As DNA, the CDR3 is TGTGCCAGCAGCCACAGTCTAGCGGGTAGAGAGACCCAGTACTTC.